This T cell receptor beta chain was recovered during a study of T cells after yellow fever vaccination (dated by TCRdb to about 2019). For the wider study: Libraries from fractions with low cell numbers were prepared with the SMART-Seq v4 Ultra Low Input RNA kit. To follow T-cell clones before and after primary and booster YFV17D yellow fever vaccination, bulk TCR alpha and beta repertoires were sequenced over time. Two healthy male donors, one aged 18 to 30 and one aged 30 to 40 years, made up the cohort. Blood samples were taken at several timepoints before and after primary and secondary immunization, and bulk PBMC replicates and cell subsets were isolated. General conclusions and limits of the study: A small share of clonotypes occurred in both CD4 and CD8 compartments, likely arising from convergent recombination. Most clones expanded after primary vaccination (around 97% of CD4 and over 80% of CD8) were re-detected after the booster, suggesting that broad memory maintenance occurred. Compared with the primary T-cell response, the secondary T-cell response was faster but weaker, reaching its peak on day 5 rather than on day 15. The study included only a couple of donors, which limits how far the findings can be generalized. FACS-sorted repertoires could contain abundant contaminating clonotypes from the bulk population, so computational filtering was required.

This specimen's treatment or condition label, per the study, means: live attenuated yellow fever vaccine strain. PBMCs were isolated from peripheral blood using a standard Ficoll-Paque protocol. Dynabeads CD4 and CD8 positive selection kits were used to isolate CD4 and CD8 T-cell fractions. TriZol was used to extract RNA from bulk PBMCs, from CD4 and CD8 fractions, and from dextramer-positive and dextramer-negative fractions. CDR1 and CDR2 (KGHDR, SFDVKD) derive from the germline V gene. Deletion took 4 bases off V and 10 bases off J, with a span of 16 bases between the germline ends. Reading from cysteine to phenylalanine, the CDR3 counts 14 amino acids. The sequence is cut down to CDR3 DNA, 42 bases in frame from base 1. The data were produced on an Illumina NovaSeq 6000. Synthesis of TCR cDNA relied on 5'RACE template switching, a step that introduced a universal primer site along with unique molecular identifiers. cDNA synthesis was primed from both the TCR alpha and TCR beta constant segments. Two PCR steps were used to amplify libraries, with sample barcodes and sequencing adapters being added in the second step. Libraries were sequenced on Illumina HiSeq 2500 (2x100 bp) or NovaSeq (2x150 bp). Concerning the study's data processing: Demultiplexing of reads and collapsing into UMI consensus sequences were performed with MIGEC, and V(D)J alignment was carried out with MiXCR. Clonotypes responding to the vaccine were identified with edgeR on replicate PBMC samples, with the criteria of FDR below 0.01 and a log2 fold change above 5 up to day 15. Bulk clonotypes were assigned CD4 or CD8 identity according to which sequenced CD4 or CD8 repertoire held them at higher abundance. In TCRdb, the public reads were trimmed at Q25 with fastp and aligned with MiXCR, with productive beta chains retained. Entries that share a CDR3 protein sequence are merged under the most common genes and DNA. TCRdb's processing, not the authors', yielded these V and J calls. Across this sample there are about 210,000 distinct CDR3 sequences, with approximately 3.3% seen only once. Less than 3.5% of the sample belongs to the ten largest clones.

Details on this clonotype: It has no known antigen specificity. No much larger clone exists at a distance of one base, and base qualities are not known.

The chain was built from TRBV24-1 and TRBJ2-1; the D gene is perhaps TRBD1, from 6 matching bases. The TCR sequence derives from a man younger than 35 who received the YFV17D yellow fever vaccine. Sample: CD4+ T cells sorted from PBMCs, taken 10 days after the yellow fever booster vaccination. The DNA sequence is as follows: TGTGCCACCAGTGAAGAACAGGGCAGGGGCGAGCAGTTCTTC. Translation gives CATSEEQGRGEQFF.